The T cell receptor beta chain under discussion was sequenced for a study of naive and memory T cell subsets. The junction had 9 bases not matched to a gene; V was cut back by 5 bases and J by 6 bases. Per the germline V gene, CDR1 is DFQATT and CDR2 is SNEGSKA (reference sequence). The CDR3 has 16 residues. This clonotype is medium-sized (0.01 to 0.1%) by share. Its antigen is unidentified. General study results and limits: Potentially, T cell activation and differentiation skew this RNA-based measurement.

Ligated cDNA underwent four rounds of PCR with nested alpha and beta constant region primers and SP2. For blood and skin samples, reverse transcription used TCR alpha and beta constant primers. MiXCR was run by TCRdb on the 5' RACE reads, yielding one entry per CDR3 protein. Of 25,000 to 35,000 distinct CDR3 sequences detected, 16% appear once; the ten largest clones hold 2.6%. An oligonucleotide containing a UMI was ligated to the 3' end of TCR cDNA. Whole-blood samples were 2.5 to 3 ml of peripheral blood from healthy adult volunteers. Reverse transcription used DNase-treated unsorted total RNA, aiming for 1 to 1000 ng.

The TCR comes from a female donor in good health. V is TRBV20-1 and J is TRBJ1-6; 11 bases align to TRBD1. CDR3 sequence reads: CSAPTIGTGGNSPLHF. CDR3 nucleotides: TGCAGTGCTCCGACCATTGGGACAGGGGGTAATTCACCCCTCCACTTT.